Below, one TCR beta chain is given with its context. These data belong to a study of T cell changes during pregnancy in multiple sclerosis. Repertoires were generated with immunoSEQ multiplex PCR, while TCRdb's copy carries only in-frame clones and drops some. The sample includes tens of thousands of clones, approximately 87% of them seen just once. The source of this sequence is a female donor in good health, enrolled as a control in a pregnancy study. The input for sequencing was peripheral blood, taken in the first trimester of pregnancy.

The CDR3 loop is CATSPSGSPSYEQYF. The CDR3 bases are TGTGCCACCAGCCCCAGCGGGAGTCCCTCCTACGAGCAGTACTTC. V and J are TRBV10-3 and TRBJ2-7, with 8 bases matching TRBD2. The CDR3 extends over 15 amino acids. With V trimmed by 10 bases and J by 0 bases, 11 bases remained unmatched. Germline V gene data show CDR1 as ENHRY and CDR2 as SYGVKD.